These T cell receptor beta chains were read from a single sample in a study of spatial heterogeneity in lung cancer. TCRdb recomputed calls from the 5' RACE reads with MiXCR, one row per CDR3 protein. This table has some 11,000 distinct CDR3 sequences, roughly 25% appearing once. Sequencing was performed on PBMCs, taken at surgery. These receptors all stem from a female donor with early-stage non-small cell lung cancer. The CDR3 runs from the conserved cysteine through the conserved F or W. D genes are given only for firm matches. Rows may omit the clone size; those that give it use once, few, many or a size class.

D: TRBD2; length: 16; V: TRBV3-1; size: many; J: TRBJ2-1; DNA: TGTGCCAGCAGCCGCGGACTAGCGGACTCCTACAATGAGCAGTTCTTC; CDR3: CASSRGLADSYNEQFF
D: .; length: 11; V: TRBV12-3/TRBV12-4; size: few; J: TRBJ2-7; DNA: TGTGCCAGCAGTTTAGCAGGAAAGCAGTACTTC; CDR3: CASSLAGKQYF
D: TRBD2; length: 20; V: TRBV20-1; size: few; J: TRBJ2-3; DNA: TGCAGTGCTAGAACCATGTCGGGACTAGCGTTCTCCTTTTACACAGATACGCAGTATTTT; CDR3: CSARTMSGLAFSFYTDTQYF
D: .; length: 15; V: TRBV19; size: many; J: TRBJ1-1; DNA: TGTGCCAGTAGTCCCAGGACCCCGTTCGGCACTGAAGCTTTCTTT; CDR3: CASSPRTPFGTEAFF
D: TRBD1; length: 16; V: TRBV7-9; size: .; J: TRBJ2-5; DNA: TGTGCCAGCAGCTTTCCGACAGGGTTGTACCAAGAGACCCAGTACTTC; CDR3: CASSFPTGLYQETQYF
D: .; length: 15; V: TRBV6-1; size: .; J: TRBJ2-2; DNA: TGTGCCAGCAGGGCCGGCGTAACGAACACCGGGGAGCTGTTTTTT; CDR3: CASRAGVTNTGELFF
D: TRBD1; length: 15; V: TRBV12-3/TRBV12-4; size: .; J: TRBJ1-2; DNA: TGTGCCAGCAGTTTGGGCGGGACAGCTAACTATGGCTACACCTTC; CDR3: CASSLGGTANYGYTF
D: .; length: 15; V: TRBV5-1; size: medium-sized; J: TRBJ2-2; DNA: TGCGCCAGCTCCCAGGGCCACCCGAACACCGGGGAGCTGTTTTTT; CDR3: CASSQGHPNTGELFF
D: .; length: 14; V: TRBV7-9; size: many; J: TRBJ1-1; DNA: TGTGCCAGCAGCTCCGACGGACACAGCACTGAAGCTTTCTTT; CDR3: CASSSDGHSTEAFF
D: TRBD1; length: 15; V: TRBV27; size: few; J: TRBJ1-2; DNA: TGTGCCAGCAGTTCATTTAGGACAGGACTCTATGGCTACACCTTC; CDR3: CASSSFRTGLYGYTF
D: .; length: 16; V: TRBV4-2; size: many; J: TRBJ1-2; DNA: TGTGCCAGCAGCCAAGATCTGCAGCGAAATAACTATGGCTACACCTTC; CDR3: CASSQDLQRNNYGYTF
D: TRBD2; length: 15; V: TRBV30; size: .; J: TRBJ2-1; DNA: TGTGCCTGGGGGGGGCCGGGACTAGGGACCAATGAGCAGTTCTTC; CDR3: CAWGGPGLGTNEQFF
D: .; length: 15; V: TRBV18; size: many; J: TRBJ2-1; DNA: TGTGCCAGCTCACCAGGCGATGGGGGTTACAATGAGCAGTTCTTC; CDR3: CASSPGDGGYNEQFF
D: .; length: 14; V: TRBV3-1; size: .; J: TRBJ2-7; DNA: TGTGCCAGCAGCCAATCCGATGGACCTTTGGAGCAGTACTTC; CDR3: CASSQSDGPLEQYF
D: TRBD2; length: 14; V: TRBV20-1; size: once; J: TRBJ2-7; DNA: TGCAGTGCTAGAGATGGAGCGGGAGGGGACGAGCAGTACTTC; CDR3: CSARDGAGGDEQYF
D: TRBD1; length: 14; V: TRBV5-6; size: few; J: TRBJ2-1; DNA: TGTGCCAGCAGACTCTGGACAGGGAGGAATGAGCAGTTCTTC; CDR3: CASRLWTGRNEQFF
D: .; length: 11; V: TRBV20-1; size: .; J: TRBJ1-1; DNA: TGCAGTGCGGAGGACAGCGGTAAAGCTTTCTTT; CDR3: CSAEDSGKAFF
D: TRBD2; length: 19; V: TRBV20-1; size: few; J: TRBJ2-7; DNA: TGCAGTGCTAGAAACGAGGACCTGGGACTAGCGGGAAACTCCTACGAGCAGTACTTC; CDR3: CSARNEDLGLAGNSYEQYF
D: TRBD2; length: 17; V: TRBV5-1; size: .; J: TRBJ2-3; DNA: TGCGCCAGCAGCTTGGCGTGGCGGGAGCCCAGGACAGATACGCAGTATTTT; CDR3: CASSLAWREPRTDTQYF
D: .; length: 15; V: TRBV20-1; size: .; J: TRBJ1-1; DNA: TGCAGTGCTGCCGCCGGTAGCAAAGGGAACACTGAAGCTTTCTTT; CDR3: CSAAAGSKGNTEAFF
D: .; length: 14; V: TRBV2; size: .; J: TRBJ2-7; DNA: TGTGCCAGCATTACGGGCCCAACCGGTTGGGAGCAGTACTTC; CDR3: CASITGPTGWEQYF
D: .; length: 14; V: TRBV12-3/TRBV12-4; size: medium-sized; J: TRBJ1-1; DNA: TGTGCCAGCAGTTTAACCCCCGGGGACACTGAAGCTTTCTTT; CDR3: CASSLTPGDTEAFF
D: TRBD1; length: 14; V: TRBV5-6; size: few; J: TRBJ1-6; DNA: TGTGCCAGCAGCTTCGGCAGGGACAGATCACCCCTCCACTTT; CDR3: CASSFGRDRSPLHF
D: TRBD1; length: 14; V: TRBV5-1; size: .; J: TRBJ2-3; DNA: TGCGCCAGCAGCTTGGACAGGGGAACAGATACGCAGTATTTT; CDR3: CASSLDRGTDTQYF
D: .; length: 12; V: TRBV28; size: few; J: TRBJ2-7; DNA: TGTGCCAGCAGTTTACCCAGGGCCAAGCAGTACTTC; CDR3: CASSLPRAKQYF
D: .; length: 15; V: TRBV4-3; size: many; J: TRBJ2-3; DNA: TGCGCCAGCAGCCAAGGTTCCAGCCCATCAGATACGCAGTATTTT; CDR3: CASSQGSSPSDTQYF
D: .; length: 18; V: TRBV28; size: many; J: TRBJ2-7; DNA: TGTGCCAGCAGTTCATCGTACCTCACAGCGGGTCTCTCCTACGAGCAGTACTTC; CDR3: CASSSSYLTAGLSYEQYF
D: TRBD2; length: 18; V: TRBV5-1; size: few; J: TRBJ2-6; DNA: TGCGCCAGCAGCTCCTTGACTAGCGGGAGTTCTGGGGCCAACGTCCTGACTTTC; CDR3: CASSSLTSGSSGANVLTF
D: TRBD2; length: 15; V: TRBV10-3; size: medium-sized; J: TRBJ2-2; DNA: TGTGCCATCAGTGAGCAGCGGGAGGGGACCGGGGAGCTGTTTTTT; CDR3: CAISEQREGTGELFF
D: TRBD2; length: 16; V: TRBV9; size: medium-sized; J: TRBJ2-2; DNA: TGTGCCAGCAGCGCCGGGACTAGCGGGAGGATCGGGGAGCTGTTTTTT; CDR3: CASSAGTSGRIGELFF
D: .; length: 14; V: TRBV7-2; size: .; J: TRBJ1-2; DNA: TGTGCCAGCAGCTACCTATACGACAGTTCCGGCTACACCTTC; CDR3: CASSYLYDSSGYTF
D: TRBD1; length: 19; V: TRBV14; size: .; J: TRBJ2-3; DNA: TGTGCCAGCAGCCAAGATGGAGAGGACAGGGGGCCTAGCACAGATACGCAGTATTTT; CDR3: CASSQDGEDRGPSTDTQYF
D: .; length: 13; V: TRBV10-3; size: few; J: TRBJ2-7; DNA: TGTGCCCAGGGGGAGGGAGGATCCTACGAGCAGTACTTC; CDR3: CAQGEGGSYEQYF
D: .; length: 13; V: TRBV7-9; size: few; J: TRBJ1-2; DNA: TGTGCCAGCAGCTTGGGACTGAACTATGGCTACACCTTC; CDR3: CASSLGLNYGYTF
D: .; length: 14; V: TRBV29-1; size: few; J: TRBJ2-3; DNA: TGCAGCAACAAACCGGGACACACGCCCGATACGCAGTATTTT; CDR3: CSNKPGHTPDTQYF
D: .; length: 14; V: TRBV2; size: few; J: TRBJ2-7; DNA: TGTGCCAGCAGTGAAGAACTAGCCCTTATCAAGCAGTACTTC; CDR3: CASSEELALIKQYF
D: .; length: 12; V: TRBV29-1; size: few; J: TRBJ2-5; DNA: TGCAGCGTCCTCGGGACGGAAGAGACCCAGTACTTC; CDR3: CSVLGTEETQYF
D: .; length: 14; V: TRBV19; size: .; J: TRBJ2-5; DNA: TGTGCCAGTAAACAGACCGTCCTGCGGGAGACCCAGTACTTC; CDR3: CASKQTVLRETQYF
D: .; length: 15; V: TRBV5-1; size: .; J: TRBJ2-2; DNA: TGCGCCAGCAGTCTCAATCCGGGACACACCGGGGAGCTGTTTTTT; CDR3: CASSLNPGHTGELFF
D: .; length: 13; V: TRBV6-4; size: medium-sized; J: TRBJ2-2; DNA: TGTGCCAGCAGTGACAGACACACCGGGGAGCTGTTTTTT; CDR3: CASSDRHTGELFF
D: TRBD2; length: 18; V: TRBV6-2/TRBV6-3; size: many; J: TRBJ2-3; DNA: TGTGCCAGCAGTTACTCGACAACACTAGCGGGAAACACAGATACGCAGTATTTT; CDR3: CASSYSTTLAGNTDTQYF
D: .; length: 14; V: TRBV20-1; size: .; J: TRBJ1-4; DNA: TGCAGTGCGTCGAACAGGCGACTAGTAGAAAAACTGTTTTTT; CDR3: CSASNRRLVEKLFF
D: TRBD2; length: 15; V: TRBV20-1; size: .; J: TRBJ2-7; DNA: TGCAGTGCCAGTCTCACTAGCGGGAGTGGTTACGAGCAGTACTTC; CDR3: CSASLTSGSGYEQYF
D: .; length: 13; V: TRBV10-2; size: .; J: TRBJ2-7; DNA: TGCGCCAGCAGTCGAGACCAGAACTACGAGCAGTACTTC; CDR3: CASSRDQNYEQYF
D: TRBD1; length: 18; V: TRBV11-2; size: .; J: TRBJ2-2; DNA: TGTGCCAGCAGCTTAGATTCCTCCGGGACAGGGAACACCGGGGAGCTGTTTTTT; CDR3: CASSLDSSGTGNTGELFF
D: TRBD1; length: 15; V: TRBV18; size: few; J: TRBJ1-1; DNA: TGTGCCAGCTCACTTAGGGACAGGTCAGACACTGAAGCTTTCTTT; CDR3: CASSLRDRSDTEAFF
D: TRBD2; length: 16; V: TRBV4-1; size: .; J: TRBJ2-1; DNA: TGCGCCAGCAGCAACACGGGACTAGCGGTCTACAATGAGCAGTTCTTC; CDR3: CASSNTGLAVYNEQFF
D: TRBD2; length: 15; V: TRBV7-2; size: few; J: TRBJ2-7; DNA: TGTGCCAGCAGGAATTCCCCGGGACTAGGAGACGAGCAGTACTTC; CDR3: CASRNSPGLGDEQYF
D: .; length: 17; V: TRBV3-1; size: .; J: TRBJ2-7; DNA: TGTGCCAGCAGCCTAGGAAGCGGGACATTCGGCGACGACGAGCAGTACTTC; CDR3: CASSLGSGTFGDDEQYF
D: .; length: 12; V: TRBV9; size: few; J: TRBJ2-4; DNA: TGTGCCAGCAGCGAGGGGACGAGCATTCAGTACTTC; CDR3: CASSEGTSIQYF
D: TRBD2; length: 17; V: TRBV10-3; size: few; J: TRBJ2-1; DNA: TGTGCCATCAGGGGGACTAGCGGATCTCCCAAAGCGAATGAGCAGTTCTTC; CDR3: CAIRGTSGSPKANEQFF
D: TRBD1; length: 14; V: TRBV27; size: .; J: TRBJ1-2; DNA: TGTGCCAGCAGTTCGGGACAGGGGGCCGCTGGCTACACCTTC; CDR3: CASSSGQGAAGYTF
D: .; length: 13; V: TRBV14; size: .; J: TRBJ1-1; DNA: TGTGCCAGCAGCCCGGGGACCAGGCAGAAAGCTTTCTTT; CDR3: CASSPGTRQKAFF
D: .; length: 14; V: TRBV18; size: .; J: TRBJ2-7; DNA: TGTGCCAGCTCACCAGACGGTTACTCCTACGAGCAGTACTTC; CDR3: CASSPDGYSYEQYF
D: .; length: 16; V: TRBV6-5; size: .; J: TRBJ2-2; DNA: TGTGCCAGCAGTCTGATGGGGGGCGTAGGCACCGGGGAGCTGTTTTTT; CDR3: CASSLMGGVGTGELFF
D: .; length: 14; V: TRBV20-1; size: few; J: TRBJ2-1; DNA: TGCAGTGCTAGAGAAACAGTTCTTCCAAATGAGCAGTTCTTC; CDR3: CSARETVLPNEQFF
D: TRBD1; length: 16; V: TRBV20-1; size: many; J: TRBJ1-1; DNA: TGCAGTGCTAGGGATCTGGACAGGGGGCAGGGCACTGAAGCTTTCTTT; CDR3: CSARDLDRGQGTEAFF
D: .; length: 13; V: TRBV10-2; size: few; J: TRBJ1-6; DNA: TGCGCCAGCTCGGACATCTATAATTCACCCCTCCACTTT; CDR3: CASSDIYNSPLHF
D: TRBD2; length: 16; V: TRBV20-1; size: .; J: TRBJ2-7; DNA: TGCAGTGCTATAGGGGGGCTAGCGGGAGCGTGGAACGAGCAGTACTTC; CDR3: CSAIGGLAGAWNEQYF